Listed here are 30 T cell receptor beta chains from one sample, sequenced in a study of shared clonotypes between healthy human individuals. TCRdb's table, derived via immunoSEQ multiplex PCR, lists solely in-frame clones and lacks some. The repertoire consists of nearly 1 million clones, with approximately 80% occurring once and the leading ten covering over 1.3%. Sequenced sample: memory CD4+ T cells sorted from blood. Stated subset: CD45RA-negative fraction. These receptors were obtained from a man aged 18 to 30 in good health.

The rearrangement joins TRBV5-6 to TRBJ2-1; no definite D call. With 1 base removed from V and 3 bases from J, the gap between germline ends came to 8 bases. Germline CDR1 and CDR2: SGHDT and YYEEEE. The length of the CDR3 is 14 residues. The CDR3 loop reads CASSLRANYNEQFF. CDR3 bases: TGTGCCAGCAGCTTGAGGGCCAACTACAATGAGCAGTTCTTC.

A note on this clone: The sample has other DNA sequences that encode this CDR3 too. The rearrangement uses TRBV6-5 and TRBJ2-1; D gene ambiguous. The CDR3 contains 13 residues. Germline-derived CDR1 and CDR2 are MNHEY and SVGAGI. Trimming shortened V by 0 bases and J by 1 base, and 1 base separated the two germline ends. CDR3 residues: CASSYSSYNEQFF. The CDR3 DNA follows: TGTGCCAGCAGTTACTCGTCCTACAATGAGCAGTTCTTC.

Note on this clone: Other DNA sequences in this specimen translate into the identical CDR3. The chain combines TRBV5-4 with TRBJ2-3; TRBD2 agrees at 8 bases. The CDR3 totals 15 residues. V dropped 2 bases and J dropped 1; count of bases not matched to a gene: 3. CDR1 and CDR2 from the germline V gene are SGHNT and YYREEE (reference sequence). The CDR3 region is CASSLDGGGTDTQYF. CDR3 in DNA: TGTGCCAGCAGCTTAGACGGGGGGGGCACAGATACGCAGTATTTT.

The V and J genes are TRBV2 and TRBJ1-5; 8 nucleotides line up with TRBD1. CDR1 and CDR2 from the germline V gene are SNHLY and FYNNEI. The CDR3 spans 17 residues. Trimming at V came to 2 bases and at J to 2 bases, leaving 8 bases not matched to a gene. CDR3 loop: CASSELSGGAGNQPQHF. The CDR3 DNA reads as TGTGCCAGCAGTGAACTGTCAGGGGGCGCGGGCAATCAGCCCCAGCATTTT.

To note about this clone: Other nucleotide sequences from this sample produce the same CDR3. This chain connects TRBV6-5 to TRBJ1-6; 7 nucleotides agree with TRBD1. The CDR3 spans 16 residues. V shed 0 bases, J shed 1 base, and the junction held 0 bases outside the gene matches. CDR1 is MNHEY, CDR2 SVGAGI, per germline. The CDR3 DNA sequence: TGTGCCAGCAGTTACTCGACAGGGTCCTATAATTCACCCCTCCACTTT. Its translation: CASSYSTGSYNSPLHF.

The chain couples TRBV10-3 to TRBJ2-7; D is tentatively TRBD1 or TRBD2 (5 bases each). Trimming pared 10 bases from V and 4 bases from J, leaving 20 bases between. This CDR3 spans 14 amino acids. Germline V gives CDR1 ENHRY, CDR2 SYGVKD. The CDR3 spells CASERGDGVYEQYF. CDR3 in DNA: TGTGCCAGTGAAAGAGGGGACGGGGTATACGAGCAGTACTTC.

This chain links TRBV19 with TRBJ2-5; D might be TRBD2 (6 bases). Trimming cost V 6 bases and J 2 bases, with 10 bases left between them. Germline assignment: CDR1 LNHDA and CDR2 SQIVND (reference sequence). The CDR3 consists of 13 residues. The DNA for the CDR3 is TGTGCCAGTAGGGCGGGACTTCAAGAGACCCAGTACTTC. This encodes CASRAGLQETQYF.

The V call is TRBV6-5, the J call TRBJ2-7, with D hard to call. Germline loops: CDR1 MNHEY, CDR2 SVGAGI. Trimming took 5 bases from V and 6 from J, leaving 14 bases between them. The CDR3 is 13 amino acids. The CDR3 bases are TGTGCCAGCAGTCCCAAGGTCTGGGGCGAGCAGTACTTC. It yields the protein CASSPKVWGEQYF.

CDR3: CASSLGPKAGGLSNEQFF. The CDR3 DNA reads as TGTGCCAGCAGCTTAGGCCCCAAGGCGGGAGGGCTTTCTAATGAGCAGTTCTTC. The V call is TRBV11-3, the J call TRBJ2-1, with TRBD2 matching over 9 bases. Germline V CDR1 and CDR2: SGHNT, YENEEA. Trimming cost V 1 base and J 7 bases; bases outside gene matches: 14. The CDR3 is 18 residues long. Full variable domain (remainder filled in from reference TRBV11-3 and TRBJ2-1): EAGVVQSPRYKIIEKKQPVAFWCNPISGHNTLYWYLQNLGQGPELLIRYENEEAVDDSQLPKDRFSAERLKGVDSTLKIQPAELGDSAVYLCASSLGPKAGGLSNEQFFGPGTRLTVL.

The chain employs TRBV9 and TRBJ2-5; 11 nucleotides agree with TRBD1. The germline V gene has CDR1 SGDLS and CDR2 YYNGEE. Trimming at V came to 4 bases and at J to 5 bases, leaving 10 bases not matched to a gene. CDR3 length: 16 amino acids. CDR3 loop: CASSPLGQGVGETQYF. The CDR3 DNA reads TGTGCCAGCAGCCCGTTGGGACAGGGGGTCGGGGAGACCCAGTACTTC.

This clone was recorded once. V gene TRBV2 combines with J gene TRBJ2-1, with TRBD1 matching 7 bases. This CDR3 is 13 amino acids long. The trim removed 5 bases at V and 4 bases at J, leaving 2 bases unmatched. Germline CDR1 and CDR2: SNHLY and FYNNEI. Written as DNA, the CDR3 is TGTGCCAGCAGTTCACAGGGGTACAATGAGCAGTTCTTC. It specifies CASSSQGYNEQFF.

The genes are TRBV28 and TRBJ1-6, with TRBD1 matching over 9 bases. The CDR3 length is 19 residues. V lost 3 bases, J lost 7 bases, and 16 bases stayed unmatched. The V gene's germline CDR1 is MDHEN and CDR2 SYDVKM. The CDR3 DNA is TGTGCCAGCAGTTTTTGGGACAGGGTCCTAGTAAAAGGGAATTCACCCCTCCACTTT. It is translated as CASSFWDRVLVKGNSPLHF.

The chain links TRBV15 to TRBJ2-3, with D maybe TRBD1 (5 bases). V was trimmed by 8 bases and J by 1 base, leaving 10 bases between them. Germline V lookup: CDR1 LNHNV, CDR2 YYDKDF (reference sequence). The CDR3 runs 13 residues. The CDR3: CATVLGGTDTQYF. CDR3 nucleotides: TGTGCCACCGTCCTAGGGGGCACAGATACGCAGTATTTT.

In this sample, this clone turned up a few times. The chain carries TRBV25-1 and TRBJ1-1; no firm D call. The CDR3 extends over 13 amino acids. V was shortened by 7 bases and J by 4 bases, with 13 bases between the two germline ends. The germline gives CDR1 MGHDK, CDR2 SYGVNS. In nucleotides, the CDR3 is TGTGCCAGCAACACCGAGGTGGGCACTGAAGCTTTCTTT. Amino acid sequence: CASNTEVGTEAFF.

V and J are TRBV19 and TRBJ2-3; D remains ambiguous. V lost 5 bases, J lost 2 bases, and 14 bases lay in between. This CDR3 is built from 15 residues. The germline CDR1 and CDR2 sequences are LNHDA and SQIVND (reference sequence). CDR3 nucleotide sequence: TGTGCCAGTAGTGAGGATCTAACCAACACAGATACGCAGTATTTT. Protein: CASSEDLTNTDTQYF.

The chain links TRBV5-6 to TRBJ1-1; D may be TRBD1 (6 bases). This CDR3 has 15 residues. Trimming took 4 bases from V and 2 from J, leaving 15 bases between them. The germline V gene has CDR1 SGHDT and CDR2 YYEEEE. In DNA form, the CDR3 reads TGTGCCAGCAGCCCCTGGACAGTGAGCAACACTGAAGCTTTCTTT. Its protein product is CASSPWTVSNTEAFF.

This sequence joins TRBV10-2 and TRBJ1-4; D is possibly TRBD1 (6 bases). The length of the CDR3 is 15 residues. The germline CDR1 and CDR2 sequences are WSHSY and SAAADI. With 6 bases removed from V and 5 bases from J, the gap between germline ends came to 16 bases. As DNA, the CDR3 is TGCGCCAGCAGCACAGGGTTGGGTTTAAATGAAAAACTGTTTTTT. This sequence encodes CASSTGLGLNEKLFF.

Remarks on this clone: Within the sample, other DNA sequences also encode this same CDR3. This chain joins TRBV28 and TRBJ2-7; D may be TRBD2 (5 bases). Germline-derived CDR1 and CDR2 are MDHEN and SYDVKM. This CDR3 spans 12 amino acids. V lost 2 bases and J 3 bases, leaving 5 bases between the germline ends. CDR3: CASSLRGYEQYF. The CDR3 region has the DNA TGTGCCAGCAGTTTACGGGGCTACGAGCAGTACTTC.

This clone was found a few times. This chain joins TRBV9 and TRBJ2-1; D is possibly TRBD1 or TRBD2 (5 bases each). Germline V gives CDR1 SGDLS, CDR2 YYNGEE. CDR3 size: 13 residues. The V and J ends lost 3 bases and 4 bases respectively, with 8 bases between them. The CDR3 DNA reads TGTGCCAGCAGCGCCGGGGCATACAATGAGCAGTTCTTC. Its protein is CASSAGAYNEQFF.

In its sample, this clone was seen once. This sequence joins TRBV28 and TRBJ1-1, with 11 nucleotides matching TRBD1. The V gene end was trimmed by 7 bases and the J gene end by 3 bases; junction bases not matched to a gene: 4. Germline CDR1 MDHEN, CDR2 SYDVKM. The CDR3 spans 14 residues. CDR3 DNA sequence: TGTGCCAGCATCTCGGACAGGGGGCACACTGAAGCTTTCTTT. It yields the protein CASISDRGHTEAFF.

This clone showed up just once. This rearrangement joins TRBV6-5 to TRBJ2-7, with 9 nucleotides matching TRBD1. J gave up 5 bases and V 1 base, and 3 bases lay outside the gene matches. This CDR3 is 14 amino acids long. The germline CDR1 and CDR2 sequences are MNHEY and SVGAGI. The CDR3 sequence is CASSYWDRANEQYF. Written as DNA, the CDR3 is TGTGCCAGCAGTTACTGGGACAGGGCTAACGAGCAGTACTTC.

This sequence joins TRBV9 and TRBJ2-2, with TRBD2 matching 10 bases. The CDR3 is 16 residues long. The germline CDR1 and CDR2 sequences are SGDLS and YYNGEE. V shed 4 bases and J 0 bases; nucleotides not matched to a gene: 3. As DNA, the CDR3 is TGTGCCAGCAGCATAGCGGGGGGAGCGAACACCGGGGAGCTGTTTTTT. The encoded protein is CASSIAGGANTGELFF.

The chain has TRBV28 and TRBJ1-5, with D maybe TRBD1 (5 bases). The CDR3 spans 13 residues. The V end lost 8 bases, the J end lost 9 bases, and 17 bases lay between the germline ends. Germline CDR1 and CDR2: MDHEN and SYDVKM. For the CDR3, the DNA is TGTGCCAGCTCTTGGGGCGGACTAGGGCCCCAGCATTTT. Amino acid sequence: CASSWGGLGPQHF.

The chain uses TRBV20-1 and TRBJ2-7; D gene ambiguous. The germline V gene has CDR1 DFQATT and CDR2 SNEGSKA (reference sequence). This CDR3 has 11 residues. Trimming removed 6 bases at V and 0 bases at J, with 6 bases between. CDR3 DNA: TGCAGTGCAGGAGCCTCCTACGAGCAGTACTTC. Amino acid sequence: CSAGASYEQYF.

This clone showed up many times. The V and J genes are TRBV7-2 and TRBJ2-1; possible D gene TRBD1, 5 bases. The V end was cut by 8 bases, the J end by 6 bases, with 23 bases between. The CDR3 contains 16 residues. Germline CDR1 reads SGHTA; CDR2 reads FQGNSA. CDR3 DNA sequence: TGTGCCAGCTTTCCACATCAGGGCATTTTCAGCAATGAGCAGTTCTTC. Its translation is CASFPHQGIFSNEQFF.

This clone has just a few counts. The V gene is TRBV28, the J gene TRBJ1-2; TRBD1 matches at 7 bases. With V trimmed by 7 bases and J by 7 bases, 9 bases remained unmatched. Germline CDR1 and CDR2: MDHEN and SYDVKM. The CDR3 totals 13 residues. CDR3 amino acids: CASNIQGGVGYTF. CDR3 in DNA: TGTGCCAGCAACATCCAGGGGGGAGTTGGCTACACCTTC.

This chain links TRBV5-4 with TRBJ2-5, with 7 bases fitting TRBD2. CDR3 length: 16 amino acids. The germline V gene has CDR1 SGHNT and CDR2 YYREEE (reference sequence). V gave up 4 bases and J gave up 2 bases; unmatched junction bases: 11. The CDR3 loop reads CASSLGGRRGQETQYF. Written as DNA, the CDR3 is TGTGCCAGCAGCCTGGGGGGGAGGCGGGGACAAGAGACCCAGTACTTC.

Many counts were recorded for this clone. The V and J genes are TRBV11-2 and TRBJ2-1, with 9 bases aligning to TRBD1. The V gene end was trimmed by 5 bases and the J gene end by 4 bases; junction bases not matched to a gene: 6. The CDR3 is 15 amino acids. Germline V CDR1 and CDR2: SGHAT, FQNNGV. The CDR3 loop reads CASSRDRAGYNEQFF. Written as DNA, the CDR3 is TGTGCCAGCAGCCGGGACAGGGCTGGGTACAATGAGCAGTTCTTC. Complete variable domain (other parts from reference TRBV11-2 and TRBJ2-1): EAGVAQSPRYKIIEKRQSVAFWCNPISGHATLYWYQQILGQGPKLLIQFQNNGVVDDSQLPKDRFSAERLKGVDSTLKIQPAKLEDSAVYLCASSRDRAGYNEQFFGPGTRLTVL.

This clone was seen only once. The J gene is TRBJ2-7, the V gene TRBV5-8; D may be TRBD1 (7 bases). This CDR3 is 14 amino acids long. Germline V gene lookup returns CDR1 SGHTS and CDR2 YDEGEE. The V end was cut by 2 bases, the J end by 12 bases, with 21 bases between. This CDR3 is CASSLRGTARGGYF. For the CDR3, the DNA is TGTGCCAGCAGCTTACGGGGGACAGCACGCGGCGGGTACTTC.

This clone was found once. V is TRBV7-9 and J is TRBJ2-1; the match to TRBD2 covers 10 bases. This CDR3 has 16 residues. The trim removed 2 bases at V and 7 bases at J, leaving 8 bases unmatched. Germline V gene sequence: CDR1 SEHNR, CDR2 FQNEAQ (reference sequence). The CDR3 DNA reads TGTGCCAGCAGCTTAAGCGGGAGGGCCCCGGGGAATGAGCAGTTCTTC. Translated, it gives CASSLSGRAPGNEQFF.